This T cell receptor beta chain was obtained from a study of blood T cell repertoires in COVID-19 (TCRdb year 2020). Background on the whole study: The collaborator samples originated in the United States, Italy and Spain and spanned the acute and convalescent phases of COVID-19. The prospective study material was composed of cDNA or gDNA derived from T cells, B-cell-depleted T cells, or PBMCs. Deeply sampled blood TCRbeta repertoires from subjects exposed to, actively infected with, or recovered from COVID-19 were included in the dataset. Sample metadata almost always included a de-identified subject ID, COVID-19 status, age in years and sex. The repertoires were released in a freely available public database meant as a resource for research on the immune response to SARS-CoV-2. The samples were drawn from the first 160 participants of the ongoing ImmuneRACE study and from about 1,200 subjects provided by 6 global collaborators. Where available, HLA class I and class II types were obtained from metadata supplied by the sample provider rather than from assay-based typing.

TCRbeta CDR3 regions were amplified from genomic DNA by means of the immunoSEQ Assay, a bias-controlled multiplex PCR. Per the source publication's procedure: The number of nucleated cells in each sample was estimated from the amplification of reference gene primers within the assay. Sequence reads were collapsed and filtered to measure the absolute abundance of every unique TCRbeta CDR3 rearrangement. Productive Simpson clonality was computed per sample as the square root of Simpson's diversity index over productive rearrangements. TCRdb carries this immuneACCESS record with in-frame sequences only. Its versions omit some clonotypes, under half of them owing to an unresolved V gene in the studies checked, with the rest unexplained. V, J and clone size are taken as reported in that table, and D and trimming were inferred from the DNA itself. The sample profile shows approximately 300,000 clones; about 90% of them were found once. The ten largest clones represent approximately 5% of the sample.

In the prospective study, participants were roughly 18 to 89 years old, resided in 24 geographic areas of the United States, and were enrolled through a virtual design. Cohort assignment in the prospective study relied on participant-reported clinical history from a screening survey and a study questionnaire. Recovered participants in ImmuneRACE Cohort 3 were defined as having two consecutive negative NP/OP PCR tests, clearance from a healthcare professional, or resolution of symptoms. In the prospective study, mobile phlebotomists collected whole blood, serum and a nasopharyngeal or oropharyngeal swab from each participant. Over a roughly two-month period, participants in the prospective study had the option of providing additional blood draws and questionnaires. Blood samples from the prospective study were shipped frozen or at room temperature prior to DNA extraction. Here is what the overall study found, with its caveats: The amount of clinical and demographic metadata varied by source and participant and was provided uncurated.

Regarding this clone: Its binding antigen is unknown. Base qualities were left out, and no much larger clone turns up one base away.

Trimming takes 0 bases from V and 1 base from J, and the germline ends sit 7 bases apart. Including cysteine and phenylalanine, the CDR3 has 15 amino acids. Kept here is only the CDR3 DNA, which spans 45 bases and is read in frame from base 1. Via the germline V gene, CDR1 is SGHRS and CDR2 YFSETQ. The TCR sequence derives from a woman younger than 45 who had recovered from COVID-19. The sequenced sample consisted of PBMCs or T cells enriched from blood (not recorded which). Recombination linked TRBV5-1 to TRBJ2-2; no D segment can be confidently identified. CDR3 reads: CASSLVSRNTGELFF. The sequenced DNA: TGCGCCAGCAGCTTGGTGTCGCGGAACACCGGGGAGCTGTTTTTT. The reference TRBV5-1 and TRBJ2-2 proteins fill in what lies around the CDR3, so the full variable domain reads KAGVTQTPRYLIKTRGQQVTLSCSPISGHRSVSWYQQTPGQGLQFLFEYFSETQRNKGNFPGRFSGRQFSNSRSEMNVSTLELGDSALYLCASSLVSRNTGELFFGEGSRLTVL.